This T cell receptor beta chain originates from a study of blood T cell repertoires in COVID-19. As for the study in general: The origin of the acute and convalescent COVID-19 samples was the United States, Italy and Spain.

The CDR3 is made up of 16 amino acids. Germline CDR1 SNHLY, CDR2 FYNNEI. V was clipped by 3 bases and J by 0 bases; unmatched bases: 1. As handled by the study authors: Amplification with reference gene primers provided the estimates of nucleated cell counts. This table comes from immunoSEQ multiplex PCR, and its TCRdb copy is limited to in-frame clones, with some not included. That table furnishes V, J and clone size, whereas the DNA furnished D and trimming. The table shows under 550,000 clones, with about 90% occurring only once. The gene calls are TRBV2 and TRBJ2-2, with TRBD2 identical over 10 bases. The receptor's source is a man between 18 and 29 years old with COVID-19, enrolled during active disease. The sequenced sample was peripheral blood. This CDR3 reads CASSDSGGSNTGELFF. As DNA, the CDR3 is TGTGCCAGCAGTGATAGCGGGGGGTCGAACACCGGGGAGCTGTTTTTT. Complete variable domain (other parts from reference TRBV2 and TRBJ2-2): EPEVTQTPSHQVTQMGQEVILRCVPISNHLYFYWYRQILGQKVEFLVSFYNNEISEKSEIFDDQFSVERPDGSNFTLKIRSTKLEDSAMYFCASSDSGGSNTGELFFGEGSRLTVL.